One and the same sample provided the 27 T cell receptor beta chains below, sequenced in a study of post-analysis software for immune sequencing data. Study-wide results and caveats: Included in a set of roughly five TRBV segments more frequent in patients than controls were TRBV5-6, TRBV5-1 and TRBV20-1.

TCR beta cDNA libraries had unique molecular identifiers. TCRdb re-derived calls from the PCR reads in MiXCR, one entry per CDR3 protein. The repertoire holds roughly 600,000 distinct CDR3 sequences, with about 40% as singletons. Their specific antigens are unknown. Input material: blood. The receptor set was obtained from a girl aged 10 to 17 with multiple sclerosis.

A few counts support this clonotype. The CDR3 DNA reads as TGTGCCAGCAGCTCATACGGACGGACCTCTGGGGCCAACGTCCTGACTTTC. It yields the protein CASSSYGRTSGANVLTF. The chain uses TRBV7-9 and TRBJ2-6; D unresolved. V was clipped by 4 bases and J by 0 bases, with 13 bases between them. The germline V gene encodes CDR1 SEHNR and CDR2 FQNEAQ (reference sequence). The CDR3 spans 17 residues.

The genes are TRBV6-5 and TRBJ1-2; D not certain. The CDR3 spans 12 residues. The V gene lost 4 bases and the J gene lost 8 bases, with 11 bases spanning the gap. CDR1 is MNHEY, CDR2 SVGAGI, per germline. The CDR3 region has the DNA TGTGCCAGCAGTTCAGGATGGACGGGCTACACCTTC. It specifies CASSSGWTGYTF.

The J gene is TRBJ2-7, the V gene TRBV5-1; D unclear. CDR1 is SGHRS and CDR2 is YFSETQ in the germline V gene. The CDR3 spans 14 residues. V was cut by 0 bases and J by 3 bases, with 10 bases left in between. CDR3 in amino acids: CASSLGAEVYEQYF. DNA for the CDR3: TGCGCCAGCAGCTTGGGAGCAGAGGTCTACGAGCAGTACTTC.

This chain connects TRBV5-1 to TRBJ2-5; maybe TRBD2 (5 bases). The CDR3 totals 14 residues. Germline CDR1 reads SGHRS; CDR2 reads YFSETQ. V was shortened by 2 bases and J by 3 bases, with 11 bases between the two germline ends. The DNA of the CDR3 is TGCGCCAGCAGCTTCGGGGTCTTGAAAGAGACCCAGTACTTC. Encoded protein: CASSFGVLKETQYF.

This clonotype appeared once. The chain recombines TRBV6-5 with TRBJ1-2; D not resolved. The germline V and J ends were trimmed by 5 bases and 1 base, with 14 bases remaining between them. Looked up from germline, CDR1 is MNHEY and CDR2 is SVGAGI. The CDR3 extends over 15 amino acids. The CDR3 reads CASSQRITFNYGYTF. CDR3 in DNA: TGTGCCAGCAGTCAGCGCATAACCTTTAACTATGGCTACACCTTC.

This clonotype was found a few times. This rearrangement joins TRBV5-1 to TRBJ2-2; 8 bases fit TRBD1. The ends lost 2 bases at V and 1 base at J; junction bases unmatched: 4. This CDR3 contains 16 residues. In germline, CDR1 is SGHRS, CDR2 YFSETQ. CDR3 in DNA: TGCGCCAGCAGCTTATCCGGGACAGGGAACACCGGGGAGCTGTTTTTT. Translation gives CASSLSGTGNTGELFF.

The V gene is TRBV5-1, the J gene TRBJ2-7, with D perhaps given as TRBD1 or TRBD2 (5 bases each). Germline-derived CDR1 and CDR2 are SGHRS and YFSETQ. V was clipped by 4 bases and J by 0 bases, with 14 bases between them. The CDR3 totals 15 residues. The CDR3 DNA reads TGCGCCAGCAGCCGGGGCCGACCAAGCTCCTACGAGCAGTACTTC. The encoded protein is CASSRGRPSSYEQYF.

The rearrangement links TRBV12-3 or TRBV12-4 to TRBJ1-1; possible D gene TRBD1, 5 bases. Trimming left V 7 bases short and J 0 bases short, with 12 bases between. The CDR3 loop spans 14 amino acids. CDR3 nucleotides: TGTGCCAGCACCCTCGGGGCGGTGAACACTGAAGCTTTCTTT. It encodes CASTLGAVNTEAFF.

This clonotype has more than one count but fewer than ten. CDR3 region: CASSLLGLVSNNEQFF. The CDR3 DNA is TGTGCCAGCAGCTTATTGGGACTAGTATCTAACAATGAGCAGTTCTTC. The chain couples TRBV7-2 to TRBJ2-1; 8 bases agree with TRBD2. This CDR3 region has 16 residues. V lost 2 bases and J lost 5; bases outside the gene matches: 8. The germline CDR1 and CDR2 sequences are SGHTA and FQGNSA. The whole variable domain, remainder taken from reference TRBV7-2 and TRBJ2-1, is GAGVSQSPSNKVTEKGKDVELRCDPISGHTALYWYRQSLGQGLEFLIYFQGNSAPDKSGLPSDRFSAERTGGSVSTLTIQRTQQEDSAVYLCASSLLGLVSNNEQFFGPGTRLTVL.

This CDR3 is CSARVRCGRASKYEQFF. For the CDR3, the DNA is TGCAGTGCTAGGGTTAGATGCGGGAGGGCCTCTAAATATGAGCAGTTCTTC. J is TRBJ2-1 and V is TRBV20-1; 9 bases match TRBD2. CDR3 length: 17 residues. Germline CDR1 and CDR2: DFQATT and SNEGSKA (reference sequence). Germline trimming cut 3 bases from V and 8 bases from J; bases unmatched to any gene: 17.

The V and J genes are TRBV5-1 and TRBJ2-7; D gene ambiguous. V was clipped by 0 bases and J by 0 bases, with 13 bases between them. The CDR3 is 16 amino acids. Looked up from germline, CDR1 is SGHRS and CDR2 is YFSETQ. CDR3 sequence: CASSLDLLSPSYEQYF. CDR3 nucleotides: TGCGCCAGCAGCTTGGATTTACTCTCTCCCTCCTACGAGCAGTACTTC.

The chain has TRBV6-4 and TRBJ2-5, with 7 bases aligning to TRBD2. Trimming removed 3 bases from V and 5 bases from J; junction bases left unmatched: 12. The CDR3 is 16 amino acids. Germline V CDR1 and CDR2: MRHNA, SNTAGT. In DNA form, the CDR3 reads TGTGCCAGCAGTGAAGTGGGCGGCGGGAGAAGGGAGACCCAGTACTTC. It encodes CASSEVGGGRRETQYF.

The chain joins TRBV5-1 to TRBJ2-3, with TRBD2 identical over 9 bases. CDR3 length: 14 amino acids. CDR1 and CDR2 from the germline V gene are SGHRS and YFSETQ. The V and J ends lost 6 bases and 6 bases, in that order; junction bases with no gene match: 8. The CDR3 reads CASKLAGGSDTQYF. CDR3 bases: TGCGCCAGCAAGCTGGCGGGAGGGTCCGATACGCAGTATTTT.

This clonotype was counted between two and nine times. The genes are TRBV2 and TRBJ1-2; D uncertain. Germline CDR1 is SNHLY and CDR2 is FYNNEI. The CDR3 spans 12 residues. The germline V and J ends were trimmed by 7 bases and 2 bases, with 8 bases remaining between them. The CDR3 DNA sequence: TGTGCCAGCACGGAAACGAACTATGGCTACACCTTC. Translation gives CASTETNYGYTF. Combining the CDR3 with reference TRBV2 and TRBJ1-2 gives the whole variable domain EPEVTQTPSHQVTQMGQEVILRCVPISNHLYFYWYRQILGQKVEFLVSFYNNEISEKSEIFDDQFSVERPDGSNFTLKIRSTKLEDSAMYFCASTETNYGYTFGSGTRLTVV.

This chain joins TRBV20-1 and TRBJ2-6; the D is unclear. The CDR3 covers 13 residues. V was pared by 3 bases and J by 0 bases, with 3 bases between. Germline CDR1 and CDR2: DFQATT and SNEGSKA (reference sequence). CDR3 region: CSARSSGANVLTF. CDR3 nucleotide sequence: TGCAGTGCTAGGAGCTCTGGGGCCAACGTCCTGACTTTC.

The chain employs TRBV12-3 or TRBV12-4 and TRBJ1-2; tentatively, D is TRBD1 (5 bases). Trimming removed 7 bases from V and 7 bases from J, with 13 bases in between. This CDR3 comprises 12 residues. CDR3 loop: CASTWGGSGYTF. As DNA, the CDR3 is TGTGCCAGCACCTGGGGGGGAAGTGGCTACACCTTC.

The V gene is TRBV4-1, the J gene TRBJ2-1; 7 positions agree with TRBD2. The J call could be wrong; TRBJ2-7 is a better fit for the DNA end. CDR1 and CDR2 (germline): MGHRA, YSYEKL. The CDR3 covers 14 residues. CDR3 DNA: TGCGCCAGCAGCCAAAAAGCGGGATCCTACGAGCAGTACTTC. The encoded protein is CASSQKAGSYEQYF.

J is TRBJ2-1 and V is TRBV29-1; 10 bases line up with TRBD2. Germline CDR1 SQVTM, CDR2 ANQGSEA. This CDR3 contains 16 residues. With V trimmed by 2 bases and J by 9 bases, 13 bases remained unmatched. The CDR3 sequence: CSVETSPGLANGEQFF. CDR3 sequence (DNA): TGCAGCGTTGAAACGAGTCCGGGACTAGCGAATGGTGAGCAGTTCTTC.

V usage is TRBV5-1 and J usage is TRBJ1-5, with D tentatively TRBD1 (6 bases). This CDR3 has 15 amino acids. V lost 0 bases to trimming and J lost 7 bases, with 14 bases between them. Per the germline V gene, CDR1 is SGHRS and CDR2 is YFSETQ. In DNA form, the CDR3 reads TGCGCCAGCAGCTTGGTGGCAGGGGTTGGACAGCCCCAGCATTTT. Amino acids: CASSLVAGVGQPQHF.

This clonotype turned up a few times. The rearrangement uses TRBV9 and TRBJ2-3; D gene uncertain. There are 15 residues in the CDR3. Germline V gene sequence: CDR1 SGDLS, CDR2 YYNGEE. With 0 bases removed from V and 0 bases from J, the gap between germline ends came to 8 bases. The CDR3: CASSVEGGSTDTQYF. The CDR3 DNA reads as TGTGCCAGCAGCGTAGAGGGCGGAAGCACAGATACGCAGTATTTT.

The gene calls are TRBV4-1 and TRBJ2-4; D is uncertain. Trimming took 3 bases from V and 0 from J, leaving 3 bases between them. This CDR3 is 13 amino acids long. Germline-derived CDR1 and CDR2 are MGHRA and YSYEKL. Here the CDR3 DNA reads TGCGCCAGCAGCCATGTAGCCAAAAACATTCAGTACTTC. Residues: CASSHVAKNIQYF.

This clonotype was counted only a few times. The CDR3 spells CSVGGIYTGGYTF. The CDR3 nucleotides are TGCAGCGTTGGAGGAATTTATACGGGTGGCTACACCTTC. The V call is TRBV29-1, the J call TRBJ1-2; unclear D gene. V was clipped by 4 bases and J by 7 bases, with 16 bases between them. Germline V gives CDR1 SQVTM, CDR2 ANQGSEA. The CDR3 runs 13 residues.

About this clonotype itself: The junction departs from germline at one end; a sequencing error may be responsible. This chain joins TRBV12-3 or TRBV12-4 and TRBJ2-6, with TRBD2 matching over 10 bases. The CDR3 loop spans 17 amino acids. The CDR3 region is CASSYLAGGSGVNVLTF. CDR3 nucleotide sequence: TGTGCCAGCAGTTACTTAGCGGGGGGCTCTGGGGTCAACGTCCTGACTTTC.

Comments on this clonotype: The junction differs from germline at one of its ends, possibly a read error. The V gene is TRBV20-1, the J gene TRBJ2-1, with 10 bases matching TRBD2. Germline-derived CDR1 and CDR2 are DFQATT and SNEGSKA (reference sequence). The CDR3 has 14 amino acids. The CDR3 region has the DNA TGCAGTGCTAGAGGGACTAGCGGCTACAATGTGCAGTTCTTC. This encodes CSARGTSGYNVQFF.

V and J are TRBV12-3 or TRBV12-4 and TRBJ2-3; 10 bases line up with TRBD2. Unmatched junction bases numbered 7, after V lost 0 bases and J lost 4 bases. This CDR3 is built from 17 residues. For the CDR3, the DNA is TGTGCCAGCAGTTTAGCACCTGAGCGGGAGGGCGCAGATACGCAGTATTTT. Translation: CASSLAPEREGADTQYF.

The chain joins TRBV12-3 or TRBV12-4 to TRBJ1-2, with 7 bases matching TRBD1. The CDR3 runs 15 residues. The ends lost 6 bases at V and 3 bases at J; junction bases unmatched: 10. As DNA, the CDR3 is TGTGCCAGCAGCTCGACAGGGTCCGCTCACTATGGCTACACCTTC. Translating it yields CASSSTGSAHYGYTF.

This clonotype has only a few counts. The chain recombines TRBV19 with TRBJ2-4, with 7 bases identical to TRBD1. The CDR3 is 17 amino acids. The V gene end was trimmed by 4 bases and the J gene end by 1 base; junction bases not matched to a gene: 10. Germline V gene lookup returns CDR1 LNHDA and CDR2 SQIVND (reference sequence). CDR3 loop: CASSTRGLDMAKNIQYF. In DNA, the CDR3 is TGTGCCAGTAGTACGAGGGGGCTAGATATGGCCAAAAACATTCAGTACTTC. Looking up the rest from reference TRBV19 and TRBJ2-4 gives the full variable domain: DGGITQSPKYLFRKEGQNVTLSCEQNLNHDAMYWYRQDPGQGLRLIYYSQIVNDFQKGDIAEGYSVSREKKESFPLTVTSAQKNPTAFYLCASSTRGLDMAKNIQYFGAGTRLSVL.